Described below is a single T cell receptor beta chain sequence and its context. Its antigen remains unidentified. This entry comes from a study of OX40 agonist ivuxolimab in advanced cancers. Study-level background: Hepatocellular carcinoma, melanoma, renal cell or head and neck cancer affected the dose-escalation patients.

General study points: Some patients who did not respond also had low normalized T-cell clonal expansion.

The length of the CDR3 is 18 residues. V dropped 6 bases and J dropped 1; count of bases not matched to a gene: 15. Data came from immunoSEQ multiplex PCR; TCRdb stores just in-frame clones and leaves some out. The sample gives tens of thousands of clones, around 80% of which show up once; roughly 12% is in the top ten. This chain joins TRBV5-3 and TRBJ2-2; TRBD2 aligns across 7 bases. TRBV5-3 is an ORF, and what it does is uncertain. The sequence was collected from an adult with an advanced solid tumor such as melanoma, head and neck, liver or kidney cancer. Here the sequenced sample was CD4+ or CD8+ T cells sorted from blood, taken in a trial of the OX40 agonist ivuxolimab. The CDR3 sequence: CARTFSERRELNTGELFF. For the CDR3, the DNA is TGTGCCAGAACCTTTTCCGAACGGCGGGAGCTGAACACCGGGGAGCTGTTTTTT.